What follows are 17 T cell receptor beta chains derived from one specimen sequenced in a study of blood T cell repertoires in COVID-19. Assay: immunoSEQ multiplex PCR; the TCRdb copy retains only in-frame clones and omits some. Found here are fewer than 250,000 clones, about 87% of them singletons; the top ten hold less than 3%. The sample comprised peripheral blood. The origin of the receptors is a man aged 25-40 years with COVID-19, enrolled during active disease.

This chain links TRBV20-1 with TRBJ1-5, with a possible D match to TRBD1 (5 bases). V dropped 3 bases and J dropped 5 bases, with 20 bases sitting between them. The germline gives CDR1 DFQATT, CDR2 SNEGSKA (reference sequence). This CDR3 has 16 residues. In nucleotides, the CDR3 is TGCAGTGCTAGTTCATCCCCCGGCGGGGGTGATCAGCCCCAGCATTTT. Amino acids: CSASSSPGGGDQPQHF.

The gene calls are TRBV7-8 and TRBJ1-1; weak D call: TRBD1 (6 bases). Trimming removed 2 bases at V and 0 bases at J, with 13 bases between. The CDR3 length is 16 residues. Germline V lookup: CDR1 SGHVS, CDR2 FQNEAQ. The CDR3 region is CASSLWTVIMNTEAFF. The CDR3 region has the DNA TGTGCCAGCAGCTTATGGACAGTCATCATGAACACTGAAGCTTTCTTT.

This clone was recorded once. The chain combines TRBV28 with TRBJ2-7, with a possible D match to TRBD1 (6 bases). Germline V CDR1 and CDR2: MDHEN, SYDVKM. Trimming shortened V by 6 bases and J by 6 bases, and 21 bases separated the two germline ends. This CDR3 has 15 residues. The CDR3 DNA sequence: TGTGCCAGCAGGATACAGGGTTCCCCCCCAGGCGAGCAGTACTTC. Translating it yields CASRIQGSPPGEQYF.

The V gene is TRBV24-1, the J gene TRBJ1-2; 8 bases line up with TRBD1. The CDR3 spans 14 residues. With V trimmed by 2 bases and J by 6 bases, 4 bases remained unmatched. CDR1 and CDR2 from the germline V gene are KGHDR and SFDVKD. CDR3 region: CATSDSGQANGYTF. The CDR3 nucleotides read TGTGCCACCAGTGATTCGGGACAGGCAAATGGCTACACCTTC.

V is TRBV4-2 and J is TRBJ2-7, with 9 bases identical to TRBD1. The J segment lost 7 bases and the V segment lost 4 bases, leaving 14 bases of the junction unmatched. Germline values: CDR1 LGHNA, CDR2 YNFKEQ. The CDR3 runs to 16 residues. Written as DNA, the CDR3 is TGTGCCAGCAGCCGGGGAGAGGGACAGGGCGGGGAAGAGCAGTACTTC. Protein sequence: CASSRGEGQGGEEQYF.

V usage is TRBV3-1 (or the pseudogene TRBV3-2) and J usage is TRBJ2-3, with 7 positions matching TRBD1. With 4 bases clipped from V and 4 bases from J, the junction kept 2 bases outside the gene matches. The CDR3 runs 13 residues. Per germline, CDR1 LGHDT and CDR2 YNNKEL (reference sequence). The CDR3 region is CASSPTGADTQYF. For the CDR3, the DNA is TGTGCCAGCAGCCCTACAGGGGCAGATACGCAGTATTTT.

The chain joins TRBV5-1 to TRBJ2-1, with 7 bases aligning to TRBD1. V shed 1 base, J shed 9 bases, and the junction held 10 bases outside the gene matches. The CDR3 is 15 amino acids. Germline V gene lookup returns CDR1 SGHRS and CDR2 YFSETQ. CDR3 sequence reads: CASSLLGTAELEQFF. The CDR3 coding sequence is TGCGCCAGCAGCTTGCTCGGGACAGCGGAACTTGAGCAGTTCTTC.

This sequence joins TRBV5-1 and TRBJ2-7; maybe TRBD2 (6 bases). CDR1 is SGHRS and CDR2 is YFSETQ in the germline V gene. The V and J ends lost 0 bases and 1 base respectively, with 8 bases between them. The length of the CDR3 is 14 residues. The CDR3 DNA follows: TGCGCCAGCAGCTTGGTGGCGGGATCCTACGAGCAGTACTTC. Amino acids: CASSLVAGSYEQYF.

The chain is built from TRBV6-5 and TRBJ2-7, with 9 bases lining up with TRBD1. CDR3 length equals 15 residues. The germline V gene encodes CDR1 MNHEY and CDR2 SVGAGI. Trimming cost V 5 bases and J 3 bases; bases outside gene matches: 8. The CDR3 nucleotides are TGTGCCAGCAGTCGGGACAGGGAATCAATCTACGAGCAGTACTTC. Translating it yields CASSRDRESIYEQYF.

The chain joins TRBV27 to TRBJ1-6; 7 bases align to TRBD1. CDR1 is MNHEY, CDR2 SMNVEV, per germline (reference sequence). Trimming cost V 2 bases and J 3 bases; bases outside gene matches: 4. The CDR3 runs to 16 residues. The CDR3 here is CASSLIGGRYNSPLHF. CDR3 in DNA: TGTGCCAGCAGTTTAATAGGGGGCCGCTATAATTCACCCCTCCACTTT.

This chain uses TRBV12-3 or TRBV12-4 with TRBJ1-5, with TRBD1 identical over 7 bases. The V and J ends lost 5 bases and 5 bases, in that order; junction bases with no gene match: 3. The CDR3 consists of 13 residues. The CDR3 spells CASSRQGDQPQHF. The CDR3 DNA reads TGTGCCAGCAGTAGACAGGGCGATCAGCCCCAGCATTTT.

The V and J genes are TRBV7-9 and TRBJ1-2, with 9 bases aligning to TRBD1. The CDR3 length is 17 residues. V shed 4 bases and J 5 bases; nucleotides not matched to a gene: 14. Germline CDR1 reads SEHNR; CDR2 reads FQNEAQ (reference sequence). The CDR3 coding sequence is TGTGCCAGCAGCTCCCGAAAGGGACAGGGCAAATGGTATGGCTACACCTTC. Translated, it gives CASSSRKGQGKWYGYTF.

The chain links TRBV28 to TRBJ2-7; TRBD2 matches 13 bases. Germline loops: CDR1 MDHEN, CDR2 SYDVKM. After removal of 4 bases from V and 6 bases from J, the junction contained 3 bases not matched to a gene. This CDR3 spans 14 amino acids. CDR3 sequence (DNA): TGTGCCAGCAGTTGGACTAGCGGGAGTCTCGAGCAGTACTTC. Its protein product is CASSWTSGSLEQYF. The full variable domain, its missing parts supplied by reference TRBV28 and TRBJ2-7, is DVKVTQSSRYLVKRTGEKVFLECVQDMDHENMFWYRQDPGLGLRLIYFSYDVKMKEKGDIPEGYSVSREKKERFSLILESASTNQTSMYLCASSWTSGSLEQYFGPGTRLTVT.

CDR3 nucleotide sequence: TGTGCCAGCAGTCCAGCGGGGGGGGAGACCCAGTACTTC. Translated, it gives CASSPAGGETQYF. The J gene is TRBJ2-5, the V gene TRBV14, with 10 nucleotides matching TRBD2. The CDR3 length is 13 residues. In germline, CDR1 is SGHDN, CDR2 FVKESK. V lost 6 bases, J lost 5 bases, and 3 bases stayed unmatched. Filled out from reference TRBV14 and TRBJ2-5, the complete variable domain reads EAGVTQFPSHSVIEKGQTVTLRCDPISGHDNLYWYRRVMGKEIKFLLHFVKESKQDESGMPNNRFLAERTGGTYSTLKVQPAELEDSGVYFCASSPAGGETQYFGPGTRLLVL.

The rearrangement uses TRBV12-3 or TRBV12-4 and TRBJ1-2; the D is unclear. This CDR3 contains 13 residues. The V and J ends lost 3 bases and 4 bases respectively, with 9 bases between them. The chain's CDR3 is CASSLGGAYGYTF. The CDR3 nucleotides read TGTGCCAGCAGTTTGGGAGGCGCCTATGGCTACACCTTC.

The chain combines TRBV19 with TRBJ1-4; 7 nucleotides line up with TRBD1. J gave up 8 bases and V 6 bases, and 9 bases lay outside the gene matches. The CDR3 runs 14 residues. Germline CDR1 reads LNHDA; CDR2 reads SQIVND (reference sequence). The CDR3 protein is CASRYRDRPEKLFF. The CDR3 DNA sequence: TGTGCCAGTAGATACCGGGACAGACCAGAAAAACTGTTTTTT.

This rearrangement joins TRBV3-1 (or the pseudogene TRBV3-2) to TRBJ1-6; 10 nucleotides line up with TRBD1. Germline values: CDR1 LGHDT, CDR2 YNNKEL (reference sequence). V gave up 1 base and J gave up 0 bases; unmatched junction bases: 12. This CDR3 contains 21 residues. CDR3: CASSQVPKRQGAISYNSPLHF. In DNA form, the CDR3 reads TGTGCCAGCAGCCAAGTTCCCAAACGACAGGGGGCCATCTCCTATAATTCACCCCTCCACTTT.